Sequencing of this T cell receptor (beta chain) was carried out in a study of sequential checkpoint blockade in melanoma. As for treatment: randomized to nivolumab then ipilimumab (arm A) or the reverse (arm B). The repertoire was sequenced with immunoSEQ multiplex PCR; TCRdb's copy has only in-frame clones and lacks some. The sample gives 10,000 or so clones, around 28% of which show up once; around 26% is in the top ten. CDR1 is SGHVS and CDR2 is FNYEAQ in the germline V gene. The CDR3 runs 15 residues. The V gene end was trimmed by 1 base and the J gene end by 11 bases; junction bases not matched to a gene: 13. In its sample, this clone was seen many times.

The chain links TRBV7-6 to TRBJ2-5; 7 nucleotides agree with TRBD2. The sample consisted of tumor tissue (inferred from file names), taken from a patient given nivolumab and ipilimumab in sequence. The source of this sequence is a human donor with melanoma. CDR3 nucleotide sequence: TGTGCCAGCAGCTTAGGGTTTGCTAGCGGAGAGTTACAGTACTTC. This translates into CASSLGFASGELQYF.